This T cell receptor (beta chain) came from a study of beta chain features in type 1 diabetes. Points from the study as a whole: When Type 1 diabetes patients were examined, their TCRB CDR3s proved moderately but significantly shorter in all four CD4+ subsets. The influence of HLA type on TCRB rearrangement stayed undetermined.

The CDR3 contains 14 residues. CDR1 and CDR2 (germline): SEHNR, FQNEAQ (reference sequence). V gave up 4 bases and J gave up 4 bases; unmatched junction bases: 4. Comments on this clone: Its matching antigen is unknown.

Based on CD45RO/CCR7/CD25/CD127/CD95/CD27, CD4+ regulatory, stem cell-like memory, naive and central memory cells were sorted. The sequenced template was cDNA made from the entire isolated RNA. TCRdb's table, derived via immunoSEQ multiplex PCR, lists solely in-frame clones and lacks some. The sample consists of some 900,000 clones, 15% to 20% of them appearing once. The V call is TRBV7-9, the J call TRBJ2-5; 9 bases fit TRBD2. This TCR came from a woman aged 18 to 35 in good health. Input material: naive CD4+ T cells from blood. The CDR3 here is CASSSTTSGETQYF. For the CDR3, the DNA is TGTGCCAGCAGCTCAACGACTAGCGGAGAGACCCAGTACTTC.